Reported below is one T cell receptor (beta chain). Its specificity is not known. The PCR used 60 Vbeta and 13 Jbeta primers. Produced via immunoSEQ multiplex PCR; TCRdb's table is partial and in-frame only. The sample has about 140,000 clones; approximately 75% are singletons. Trimming removed 5 bases from V and 3 bases from J, with 5 bases in between. The CDR3 spans 12 residues. CDR1 LNHDA and CDR2 SQIVND come from the germline V gene (reference sequence). The sample belongs to a study of cytomegalovirus exposure and HLA in healthy donors. Study outcomes and limitations: Accurate predictions that matched the HLA-A and HLA-B alleles of most subjects were reportedly made from TCR beta sequences. Productive status was seen about 87% or about 30% of the time for most TCR beta V segments in an earlier analysis. Upon later analysis, HLA-associated TCR beta chains proved more clonally expanded than other, equally common chains. Within a later analysis, the majority of CMV-associated TCR beta chains appeared HLA-restricted.

The sequencing input was PBMCs. This chain uses TRBV19 with TRBJ2-1; D gene uncertain. The TCR was taken from a man in his forties or fifties in good health and CMV-seropositive. The CDR3 nucleotides read TGTGCCAGTAGTGAGGTCTACAATGAGCAGTTCTTC. Its translation: CASSEVYNEQFF.